These T cell receptor beta chains were read from a single sample in a study of cytomegalovirus exposure and HLA in healthy donors. Assay: immunoSEQ multiplex PCR; the TCRdb copy retains only in-frame clones and omits some. In the table there are 150,000 to 200,000 clones, approximately 70% of which are singletons. The sample was PBMCs. All receptors derive from a woman under 40 in good health and CMV-seronegative. Both conserved end residues are part of each CDR3. The D gene is left open where the match is weak. Clone size appears in some rows only: once, few, many, or a class for an expanded clone.

V gene	D gene	CDR3 length	clone size	J gene	CDR3 protein	CDR3 DNA
TRBV5-1	.	15	once	TRBJ2-5	CASSSRGSNQETQYF	TGCGCCAGCAGCTCCCGGGGGAGCAACCAAGAGACCCAGTACTTC
TRBV18	TRBD2	15	.	TRBJ2-2	CASSPRLAGTGELFF	TGTGCCAGCTCCCCTAGGCTAGCGGGCACCGGGGAGCTGTTTTTT
TRBV7-2	TRBD1	16	.	TRBJ2-3	CASSLGSGGATDTQYF	TGTGCCAGCAGCTTAGGGTCAGGGGGAGCGACAGATACGCAGTATTTT
TRBV2	TRBD1	14	.	TRBJ1-1	CASTLRTGNTEAFF	TGTGCCAGCACCCTGAGGACAGGGAACACTGAAGCTTTCTTT
TRBV27	TRBD2	16	.	TRBJ2-2	CASSPGLAGYTGELFF	TGTGCCAGCAGCCCGGGACTAGCGGGATACACCGGGGAGCTGTTTTTT
TRBV27	TRBD2	16	.	TRBJ2-7	CASSLGGGSYRYEQYF	TGTGCCAGCAGTTTAGGGGGGGGGTCCTACCGCTACGAGCAGTACTTC
TRBV7-2	TRBD2	14	.	TRBJ2-7	CASSLDSGRVEQYF	TGTGCCAGCAGCTTAGATAGCGGGAGAGTAGAGCAGTACTTC
TRBV6-6	.	13	.	TRBJ2-6	CASTEAGANVLTF	TGTGCCAGCACCGAGGCGGGGGCCAACGTCCTGACTTTC
TRBV7-9	TRBD2	16	.	TRBJ2-5	CASSSEAGGDQETQYF	TGTGCCAGCAGCTCAGAAGCGGGGGGCGACCAAGAGACCCAGTACTTC
TRBV6-5	TRBD1	16	.	TRBJ1-3	CASSYDLGQAGNTIYF	TGTGCCAGCAGTTACGACCTCGGACAGGCTGGAAACACCATATATTTT
TRBV11-2	TRBD2	14	few	TRBJ2-7	CASKLAGSSYEQYF	TGTGCCAGCAAACTAGCGGGGAGCTCCTACGAGCAGTACTTC
TRBV6-4	TRBD1	16	.	TRBJ2-2	CASSQPGGAGTGELFF	TGTGCCAGCAGCCAACCAGGGGGCGCGGGCACCGGGGAGCTGTTTTTT
TRBV4-3	TRBD1	16	.	TRBJ1-6	CASSQDDRGWDSPLHF	TGCGCCAGCAGCCAAGATGACAGGGGTTGGGATTCACCCCTCCACTTT
TRBV19	.	10	.	TRBJ2-1	CATYYNEQFF	TGTGCCACCTACTACAATGAGCAGTTCTTC
TRBV19	TRBD1	15	few	TRBJ2-2	CASRTGQRNTGELFF	TGTGCCAGTAGAACGGGACAGAGGAACACCGGGGAGCTGTTTTTT
TRBV19	.	14	few	TRBJ1-3	CASSFRGYGNTIYF	TGTGCCAGTAGTTTCAGAGGATATGGAAACACCATATATTTT
TRBV7-8	.	16	.	TRBJ1-6	CASSSNPGQRASPLHF	TGTGCCAGCAGCTCGAACCCGGGACAAAGGGCCTCACCCCTCCACTTT
TRBV2	TRBD1	16	.	TRBJ1-4	CASKSLRQGTNEKLFF	TGTGCCAGCAAGTCCCTCCGACAGGGGACAAATGAAAAACTGTTTTTT
TRBV5-4	.	13	.	TRBJ2-5	CASSLNRDETQYF	TGTGCCAGCAGCTTAAACAGGGACGAGACCCAGTACTTC
TRBV5-6	TRBD1	17	.	TRBJ2-5	CASSLFGTGNSARAQYF	TGTGCCAGCAGCTTGTTTGGGACAGGCAATTCGGCTAGGGCCCAGTACTTC
TRBV30	.	13	.	TRBJ2-3	CAWRLGGTDTQYF	TGTGCCTGGAGGTTGGGCGGCACAGATACGCAGTATTTT
TRBV18	TRBD1	14	.	TRBJ1-1	CASSLTGIVVEAFF	TGTGCCAGCTCCTTGACAGGGATAGTGGTGGAAGCTTTCTTT
TRBV25-1	.	15	.	TRBJ2-5	CASSPSTASQETQYF	TGTGCCAGCAGTCCATCGACAGCCAGCCAAGAGACCCAGTACTTC
TRBV5-4	TRBD1	14	few	TRBJ1-1	CASSLEQGGTEAFF	TGTGCCAGCAGCTTGGAACAGGGGGGCACTGAAGCTTTCTTT
TRBV5-6	.	15	.	TRBJ1-1	CASSPERVRNTEAFF	TGTGCCAGCAGCCCCGAGAGGGTTAGGAACACTGAAGCTTTCTTT
TRBV19	.	11	.	TRBJ1-1	CASSQNTEAFF	TGTGCCAGTAGCCAGAACACTGAAGCTTTCTTT
TRBV19	TRBD1	16	once	TRBJ1-2	CASSIWDRGSTDGYTF	TGTGCCAGTAGTATTTGGGACAGGGGATCAACGGATGGCTACACCTTC
TRBV7-6	TRBD1	14	.	TRBJ2-7	CASSPRTGRYEQYF	TGTGCCAGCAGCCCTCGGACAGGGCGATACGAGCAGTACTTC
TRBV5-4	.	16	.	TRBJ1-4	CASSQGHGGGGEKLFF	TGTGCCAGCAGCCAGGGACACGGGGGGGGCGGCGAAAAACTGTTTTTT
TRBV14	TRBD1	13	.	TRBJ1-1	CASSWDSSSRAFF	TGTGCCAGCAGCTGGGACAGCAGTTCTCGAGCTTTCTTT
TRBV6-4	TRBD2	15	.	TRBJ2-3	CASSDTTSGMNTQYF	TGTGCCAGCAGTGACACGACTAGCGGGATGAATACGCAGTATTTT
TRBV19	.	16	.	TRBJ1-6	CASTTGLDHYNSPLHF	TGTGCCAGTACTACAGGGCTTGATCACTATAATTCACCCCTCCACTTT
TRBV5-1	TRBD1	17	.	TRBJ2-1	CASSLDLDRGQWDEQFF	TGCGCCAGCAGCTTGGACCTGGACAGGGGGCAATGGGATGAGCAGTTCTTC
TRBV6-4	.	14	.	TRBJ2-7	CASRIGGPDYEQYF	TGTGCCAGCAGGATCGGGGGGCCCGACTACGAGCAGTACTTC
TRBV19	TRBD1	16	once	TRBJ1-1	CASSPFGLTGATEAFF	TGTGCCAGTAGCCCATTCGGCCTGACAGGGGCCACTGAAGCTTTCTTT
TRBV5-4	.	14	.	TRBJ1-1	CASRRQGRHTEAFF	TGTGCCAGCAGGAGGCAGGGTAGACACACTGAAGCTTTCTTT
TRBV15	.	13	.	TRBJ1-1	CATSRAGNTEAFF	TGTGCCACCAGCAGAGCAGGGAACACTGAAGCTTTCTTT
TRBV5-6	.	14	few	TRBJ1-5	CASSNKNSNQPQHF	TGTGCCAGCAGCAACAAGAATAGCAATCAGCCCCAGCATTTT
TRBV4-1	.	14	few	TRBJ2-2	CASSRAGPTGELFF	TGCGCCAGCAGCCGGGCGGGGCCCACCGGGGAGCTGTTTTTT
TRBV6-1	.	15	.	TRBJ1-3	CASRTTAYSGNTIYF	TGTGCCAGCCGAACGACAGCATACTCTGGAAACACCATATATTTT
TRBV19	.	10	.	TRBJ1-1	CASSDYEAFF	TGTGCCAGTAGCGACTATGAAGCTTTCTTT
TRBV9	.	13	.	TRBJ2-1	CASNSDSYNEQFF	TGTGCCAGCAACTCTGACAGCTACAATGAGCAGTTCTTC
TRBV27	TRBD2	14	.	TRBJ2-7	CASSSLAGDYEQYF	TGTGCCAGCAGTTCCTTAGCGGGGGACTACGAGCAGTACTTC
TRBV2	TRBD1	13	.	TRBJ2-1	CASSTGVWNEQFF	TGTGCCAGCAGTACAGGGGTTTGGAATGAGCAGTTCTTC
TRBV7-8	.	18	once	TRBJ1-3	CASSLRGPRGYGGNTIYF	TGTGCCAGCAGCTTAAGGGGTCCCAGGGGCTACGGTGGAAACACCATATATTTT
TRBV9	TRBD2	17	.	TRBJ2-3	CASSPTGGGISTDTQYF	TGTGCCAGCAGCCCAACCGGGGGGGGCATTAGTACAGATACGCAGTATTTT
TRBV6-1	TRBD2	16	.	TRBJ2-3	CASSEGRSGGQGTQYF	TGTGCCAGCAGTGAAGGTAGAAGCGGGGGGCAGGGTACGCAGTATTTT
TRBV7-9	TRBD2	16	.	TRBJ2-7	CASSGTSGSPSYEQYF	TGTGCCAGCAGCGGGACTAGCGGGAGTCCTTCCTACGAGCAGTACTTC
TRBV4-1	TRBD1	14	.	TRBJ1-4	CASSLGTGAGKLFF	TGCGCCAGCAGCCTCGGGACAGGGGCCGGAAAACTGTTTTTT
TRBV27	.	15	.	TRBJ2-5	CASKPQGGRQETQYF	TGTGCCAGCAAACCTCAGGGTGGGCGACAAGAGACCCAGTACTTC
TRBV2	.	14	once	TRBJ1-2	CASSEVQGGYGYTF	TGTGCCAGCAGTGAAGTGCAGGGAGGCTATGGCTACACCTTC
TRBV19	.	13	.	TRBJ2-2	CASNPRGTGELFF	TGTGCCAGTAACCCACGAGGGACCGGGGAGCTGTTTTTT
TRBV29-1	.	13	.	TRBJ2-5	CSVRPRHTETQYF	TGCAGCGTTCGTCCGAGACACACAGAGACCCAGTACTTC
TRBV7-9	TRBD1	16	.	TRBJ2-3	CASSLGTGGRTDTQYF	TGTGCCAGCAGCCTTGGGACAGGGGGTCGGACAGATACGCAGTATTTT
TRBV9	.	13	.	TRBJ1-2	CASSVATGSGYTF	TGTGCCAGCAGCGTAGCTACGGGGTCTGGCTACACCTTC